This T cell receptor (beta chain) was identified in a study of cytomegalovirus exposure and HLA in healthy donors. Sequenced by immunoSEQ multiplex PCR; TCRdb stores in-frame clones only, minus some. The sample consists of some 240,000 clones, around four fifths of them appearing once. Whole-study findings and limits: One later analysis, an examination of the 120 or so validation repertoires, found that first-cohort TCR clusters tended to co-occur in them. Reported performance of the classifier showed diagnosis of cytomegalovirus status with high specificity and sensitivity. The investigators catalogued some 160 TCR beta chains as cytomegalovirus-associated.

The CDR3 length is 11 residues. Germline-derived CDR1 and CDR2 are DFQATT and SNEGSKA (reference sequence). V was pared by 2 bases and J by 7 bases, with 6 bases between. Worth noting for this clone: As yet, its antigen is unknown.

The sample consisted of PBMCs. The chain is built from TRBV20-1 and TRBJ2-1; D gene uncertain. This receptor was taken from a woman younger than 35 in good health and CMV-seronegative. CDR3 in amino acids: CSARRPNEQFF. The CDR3, as DNA: TGCAGTGCTAGAAGGCCGAATGAGCAGTTCTTC.